The 20 T cell receptor beta chains below all came from one sample that was sequenced in a study of blood T cell repertoires in COVID-19 (dated by TCRdb to the early 2020s). Library construction relied on the immunoSEQ multiplex PCR assay. In TCRdb, the immuneACCESS table is reduced to in-frame sequences with V and J assigned. These tables do not hold every clone; where another copy was compared, an unresolved V gene accounts for under half, and the others remain unexplained. The sample table records about 28,000 clones; around 92% of these occur just once. Approximately 2.5% of the sample comes from the top ten. The specimen was peripheral blood. These TCRs come from a human donor in a cohort sampled during active COVID-19.

The genes are TRBV7-2 and TRBJ1-2; the D is unclear. Germline CDR1 and CDR2: SGHTA and FQGNSA. V was shortened by 5 bases and J by 4 bases, with 8 bases between the two germline ends. This CDR3 region has 12 residues. CDR3 in DNA: TGTGCCAGCAGCCTCCCTCGCTATGGCTACACCTTC. Its translation is CASSLPRYGYTF. The full variable domain, completed using reference TRBV7-2 and TRBJ1-2, is GAGVSQSPSNKVTEKGKDVELRCDPISGHTALYWYRQSLGQGLEFLIYFQGNSAPDKSGLPSDRFSAERTGGSVSTLTIQRTQQEDSAVYLCASSLPRYGYTFGSGTRLTVV.

V and J are TRBV7-3 and TRBJ1-1, with 7 nucleotides matching TRBD1. Per the germline V gene, CDR1 is SGHTA and CDR2 is FQGTGA. CDR3 length: 12 amino acids. Germline trimming cut 8 bases from V and 8 bases from J; bases unmatched to any gene: 8. The CDR3 loop is CASCQPGQEAFF. In DNA form, the CDR3 reads TGTGCCAGCTGCCAGCCGGGACAGGAAGCTTTCTTT.

This clone was counted a single time. The gene calls are TRBV2 and TRBJ2-7; TRBD1 matches at 8 bases. V dropped 7 bases and J dropped 4; count of bases not matched to a gene: 3. CDR1 is SNHLY, CDR2 FYNNEI, per germline. There are 12 residues in the CDR3. The CDR3 sequence is CASKDREYEQYF. Written as DNA, the CDR3 is TGTGCCAGCAAGGACAGGGAATACGAGCAGTACTTC. Supplemented by reference TRBV2 and TRBJ2-7, the full variable domain reads EPEVTQTPSHQVTQMGQEVILRCVPISNHLYFYWYRQILGQKVEFLVSFYNNEISEKSEIFDDQFSVERPDGSNFTLKIRSTKLEDSAMYFCASKDREYEQYFGPGTRLTVT.

This chain uses TRBV4-3 with TRBJ1-4; perhaps TRBD1 as D (5 bases). V was clipped by 1 base and J by 6 bases, with 12 bases between them. The CDR3 is 15 amino acids. CDR1 LGHNA and CDR2 YSLEER come from the germline V gene. CDR3 protein: CASSQGATGDEKLFF. For the CDR3, the DNA is TGCGCCAGCAGCCAAGGGGCGACGGGGGATGAAAAACTGTTTTTT.

The CDR3 loop reads CASRDRVGYTF. The CDR3 coding sequence is TGTGCCAGCAGAGACAGGGTCGGCTACACCTTC. This chain joins TRBV7-3 and TRBJ1-2; 7 bases fit TRBD1. This CDR3 is built from 11 residues. Trimming cost V 6 bases and J 8 bases; bases outside gene matches: 3. From germline, CDR1 is SGHTA and CDR2 FQGTGA.

In its sample, this clone was seen once. The rearrangement uses TRBV7-3 and TRBJ1-2; D not certain. The length of the CDR3 is 13 residues. Trimming removed 5 bases at V and 5 bases at J, with 12 bases between. The germline V gene has CDR1 SGHTA and CDR2 FQGTGA. CDR3 DNA: TGTGCCAGCAGCCGGAGTGGAGGATATGGCTACACCTTC. Translated, it gives CASSRSGGYGYTF.

This chain connects TRBV23-1 to TRBJ2-7, with 10 positions matching TRBD1. TRBV23-1 is identified as an open reading frame with a role that is uncertain. CDR3 size: 16 residues. V lost 6 bases, J lost 3 bases, and 11 bases stayed unmatched. The CDR3 reads CASSYHRTGGIYEQYF. CDR3 DNA sequence: TGCGCCAGCAGCTACCATCGGACAGGGGGGATCTACGAGCAGTACTTC.

This chain connects TRBV10-3 to TRBJ2-7, with 12 nucleotides matching TRBD1. From germline, CDR1 is ENHRY and CDR2 SYGVKD. CDR3 length: 14 amino acids. J lost 6 bases, V lost 9 bases, and 9 bases had no gene match. The CDR3 sequence: CAIWDRGPGGEQYF. CDR3 DNA: TGTGCCATATGGGACAGGGGGCCCGGAGGCGAGCAGTACTTC.

This clone was recorded once. The DNA for the CDR3 is TGTGCCAGCAGCCAACCGGGACAGGGAGATTACGAAAAACTGTTTTTT. Translating it yields CASSQPGQGDYEKLFF. The rearrangement links TRBV4-2 to TRBJ1-4, with 9 bases matching TRBD1. V gave up 2 bases and J gave up 8 bases; unmatched junction bases: 9. The germline gives CDR1 LGHNA, CDR2 YNFKEQ. CDR3 length equals 16 residues.

The gene calls are TRBV5-1 and TRBJ2-1; 7 nucleotides agree with TRBD2. The CDR3 has 14 residues. Germline CDR1 SGHRS, CDR2 YFSETQ. J was trimmed by 5 bases and V by 4 bases; bases with no gene match: 6. The CDR3 region is CASSIRDYNNEQFF. Here the CDR3 DNA reads TGCGCCAGCAGCATTAGGGACTACAACAATGAGCAGTTCTTC.

This chain connects TRBV5-1 to TRBJ2-3, with 7 bases that match TRBD2. J gave up 4 bases and V 1 base, and 6 bases lay outside the gene matches. From germline, CDR1 is SGHRS and CDR2 YFSETQ. This CDR3 region has 15 residues. The CDR3 here is CASSLMGGSADTQYF. The CDR3 DNA reads TGCGCCAGCAGCTTGATGGGGGGGTCCGCAGATACGCAGTATTTT.

The chain couples TRBV5-1 to TRBJ2-5; a possible D gene is TRBD1 (5 bases). Germline CDR1 reads SGHRS; CDR2 reads YFSETQ. This CDR3 is built from 14 residues. V was shortened by 0 bases and J by 1 base, with 7 bases between the two germline ends. As DNA, the CDR3 is TGCGCCAGCAGCTTGGTAGGGGCCCAAGAGACCCAGTACTTC. The encoded protein is CASSLVGAQETQYF.

This chain joins TRBV9 and TRBJ1-1; a possible D gene is TRBD1 (6 bases). The CDR3 sequence is 15 residues long. The germline V gene has CDR1 SGDLS and CDR2 YYNGEE. V lost 4 bases, J lost 6 bases, and 19 bases lay in between. The CDR3 here is CASSPQVAGAAEAFF. For the CDR3, the DNA is TGTGCCAGCAGCCCCCAGGTAGCAGGGGCGGCTGAAGCTTTCTTT.

The chain carries TRBV18 and TRBJ1-4; 7 bases line up with TRBD1. There are 16 residues in the CDR3. V dropped 3 bases and J dropped 10; count of bases not matched to a gene: 14. Germline CDR1 and CDR2: KGHSH and LQKENI. Here the CDR3 reads CASSPPGQLPSGKLFF. Here the CDR3 DNA reads TGTGCCAGCTCACCTCCGGGACAGCTCCCAAGTGGAAAACTGTTTTTT.

V gene TRBV11-2 combines with J gene TRBJ1-2, with D tentatively TRBD1 (5 bases). The V gene's germline CDR1 is SGHAT and CDR2 FQNNGV. V was pared by 5 bases and J by 8 bases, with 9 bases between. The CDR3 totals 11 residues. The CDR3 reads CASSTGQGYTF. CDR3 coding DNA: TGTGCCAGCAGCACCGGACAAGGCTACACCTTC.

The CDR3 spells CASSPGTRNTEAFF. The CDR3 nucleotides read TGCGCCAGCAGCCCCGGGACAAGGAACACTGAAGCTTTCTTT. The chain joins TRBV5-1 to TRBJ1-1, with a tentative D call TRBD1 (6 bases). Germline lookup yields CDR1 SGHRS and CDR2 YFSETQ. V shed 4 bases and J shed 1 base, with 11 bases lying between them. This CDR3 region has 14 residues.

This clone appeared a few times. The V gene is TRBV3-1 (or the pseudogene TRBV3-2), the J gene TRBJ2-7; the match to TRBD1 covers 9 bases. The CDR3 has 15 amino acids. J was trimmed by 8 bases and V by 2 bases; bases with no gene match: 10. CDR1 and CDR2 (germline): LGHDT, YNNKEL (reference sequence). CDR3 nucleotides: TGTGCCAGCAGCCAACCCGGGACAGGGTCGGTCAAGCAGTACTTC. This translates into CASSQPGTGSVKQYF.

J is TRBJ1-4 and V is TRBV18, with D possibly matching TRBD1 (6 bases). V was pared by 4 bases and J by 7 bases, with 19 bases between. From germline, CDR1 is KGHSH and CDR2 LQKENI. This CDR3 is built from 16 residues. CDR3 DNA sequence: TGTGCCAGCTCACAGTCCCGGGGGGGACACGGTGAAAAACTGTTTTTT. Its translation: CASSQSRGGHGEKLFF. Supplemented by reference TRBV18 and TRBJ1-4, the full variable domain reads NAGVMQNPRHLVRRRGQEARLRCSPMKGHSHVYWYRQLPEEGLKFMVYLQKENIIDESGMPKERFSAEFPKEGPSILRIQQVVRGDSAAYFCASSQSRGGHGEKLFFGSGTQLSVL.

This rearrangement joins TRBV4-1 to TRBJ1-5, with D possibly being TRBD1 (5 bases). V was pared by 2 bases and J by 7 bases, with 15 bases between. The germline gives CDR1 MGHRA, CDR2 YSYEKL. This CDR3 region has 15 residues. The CDR3 sequence: CASSQLGGGEQPQHF. The DNA for the CDR3 is TGCGCCAGCAGCCAACTGGGTGGGGGGGAACAGCCCCAGCATTTT.

The CDR3 loop reads CASSNEGTGELFF. CDR3 coding DNA: TGTGCCAGCAGCAATGAGGGTACCGGGGAGCTGTTTTTT. V is TRBV6-6 and J is TRBJ2-2; D might be TRBD2 (5 bases). The CDR3 runs 13 residues. Germline assignment: CDR1 MNHNY and CDR2 SVGAGI (reference sequence). V was cut by 6 bases and J by 5 bases, with 10 bases left in between.